This T cell receptor (beta chain) was profiled in a study of T cells in Graves' hyperthyroidism and ophthalmopathy. Germline values: CDR1 LNHDA, CDR2 SQIVND (reference sequence). V lost 3 bases to trimming and J lost 1 base; unmatched junction nucleotides: 1. The CDR3 runs 14 residues. Amplification of TCR beta CDR3 regions was performed using RNA transcripts as template. A first-round RT-PCR of the TCR CDR3 used the HTBI primer set. MiXCR, run by TCRdb on the multiplex PCR reads, gives a single entry per CDR3 protein. The sample consists of around 600,000 distinct CDR3 sequences, 13% to 15% of them appearing once.

This rearrangement joins TRBV19 to TRBJ1-1, with TRBD1 identical over 8 bases. The receptor comes from a woman between 18 and 29 years old with Graves' ophthalmopathy. The source material was blood. The CDR3 loop is CASSIGQGNTEAFF. The CDR3 DNA reads as TGTGCCAGTAGTATCGGACAGGGGAACACTGAAGCTTTCTTT.